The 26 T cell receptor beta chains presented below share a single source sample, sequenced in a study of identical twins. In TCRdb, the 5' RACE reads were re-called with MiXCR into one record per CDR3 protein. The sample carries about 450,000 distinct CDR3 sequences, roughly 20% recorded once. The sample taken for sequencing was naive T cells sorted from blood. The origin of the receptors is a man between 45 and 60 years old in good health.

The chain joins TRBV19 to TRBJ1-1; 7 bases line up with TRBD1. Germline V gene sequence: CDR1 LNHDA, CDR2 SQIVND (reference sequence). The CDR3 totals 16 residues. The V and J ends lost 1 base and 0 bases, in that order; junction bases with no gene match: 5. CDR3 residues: CASSIGRGRLNTEAFF. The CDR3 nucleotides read TGTGCCAGTAGTATAGGTAGGGGGCGGCTGAACACTGAAGCTTTCTTT.

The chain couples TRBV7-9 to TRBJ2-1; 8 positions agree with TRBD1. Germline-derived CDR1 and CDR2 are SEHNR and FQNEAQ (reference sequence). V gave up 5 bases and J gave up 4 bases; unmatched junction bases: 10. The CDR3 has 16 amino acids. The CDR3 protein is CASSPINGQGYNEQFF. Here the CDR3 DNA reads TGTGCCAGCAGCCCAATCAACGGACAGGGATACAATGAGCAGTTCTTC.

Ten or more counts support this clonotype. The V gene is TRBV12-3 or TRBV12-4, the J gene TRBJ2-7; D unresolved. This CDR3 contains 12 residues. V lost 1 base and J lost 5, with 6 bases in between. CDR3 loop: CASSLGDHEQYF. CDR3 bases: TGTGCCAGCAGTTTAGGCGACCACGAGCAGTACTTC.

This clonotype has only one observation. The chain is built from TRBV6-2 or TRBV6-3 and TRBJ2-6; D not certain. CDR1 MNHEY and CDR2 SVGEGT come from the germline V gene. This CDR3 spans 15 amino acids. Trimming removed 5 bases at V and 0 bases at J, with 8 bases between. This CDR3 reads CASSRISSGANVLTF. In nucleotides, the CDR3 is TGTGCCAGCAGTCGGATTAGCTCTGGGGCCAACGTCCTGACTTTC.

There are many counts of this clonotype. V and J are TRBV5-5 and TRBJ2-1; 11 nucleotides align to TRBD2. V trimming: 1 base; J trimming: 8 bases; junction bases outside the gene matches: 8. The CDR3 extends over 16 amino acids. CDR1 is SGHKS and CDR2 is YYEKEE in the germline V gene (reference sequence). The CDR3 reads CASSLLLAGGHDEQFF. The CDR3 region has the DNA TGTGCCAGCAGCTTGTTATTAGCGGGGGGGCATGATGAGCAGTTCTTC.

The CDR3 loop is CSARDWQGSNQPQHF. The CDR3 coding sequence is TGCAGTGCTAGAGATTGGCAGGGAAGCAATCAGCCCCAGCATTTT. The chain combines TRBV20-1 with TRBJ1-5, with D maybe TRBD1 (5 bases). Trimming took off 0 bases at V and 1 base at J, with 10 bases between the two ends. Germline V gene lookup returns CDR1 DFQATT and CDR2 SNEGSKA (reference sequence). This CDR3 spans 15 amino acids.

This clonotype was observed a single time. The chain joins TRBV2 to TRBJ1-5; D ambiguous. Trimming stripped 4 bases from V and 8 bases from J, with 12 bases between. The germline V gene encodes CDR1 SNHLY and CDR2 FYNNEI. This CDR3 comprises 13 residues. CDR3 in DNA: TGTGCCAGCAGTGTGGAAGGCGGAGAGCCCCAGCATTTT. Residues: CASSVEGGEPQHF.

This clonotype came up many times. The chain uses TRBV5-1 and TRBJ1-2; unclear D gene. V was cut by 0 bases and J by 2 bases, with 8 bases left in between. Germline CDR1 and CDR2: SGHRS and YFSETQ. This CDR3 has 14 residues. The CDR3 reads CASSLEAENYGYTF. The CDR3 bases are TGCGCCAGCAGCTTGGAGGCAGAGAACTATGGCTACACCTTC.

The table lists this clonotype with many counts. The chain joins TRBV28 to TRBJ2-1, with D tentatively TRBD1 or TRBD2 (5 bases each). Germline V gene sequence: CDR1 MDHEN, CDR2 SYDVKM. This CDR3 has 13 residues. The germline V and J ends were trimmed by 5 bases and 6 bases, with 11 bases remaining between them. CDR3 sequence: CASSHHGANEQFF. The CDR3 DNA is TGTGCCAGCAGTCACCACGGGGCCAATGAGCAGTTCTTC.

CDR3 in DNA: TGCAGTGCTAGGGGGCAGGGGGAAGAGACCCAGTACTTC. This gives the protein CSARGQGEETQYF. The chain uses TRBV20-1 and TRBJ2-5; 7 nucleotides agree with TRBD1. The CDR3 runs 13 residues. With 3 bases clipped from V and 3 bases from J, the junction kept 4 bases outside the gene matches. The germline CDR1 and CDR2 sequences are DFQATT and SNEGSKA (reference sequence).

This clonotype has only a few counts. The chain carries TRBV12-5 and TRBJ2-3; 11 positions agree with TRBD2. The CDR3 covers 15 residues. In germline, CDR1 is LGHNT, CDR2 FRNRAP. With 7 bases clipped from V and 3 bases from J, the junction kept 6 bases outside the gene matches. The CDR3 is CASALAGGLTDTQYF. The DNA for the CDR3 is TGTGCTAGTGCTCTAGCGGGAGGTTTGACAGATACGCAGTATTTT.

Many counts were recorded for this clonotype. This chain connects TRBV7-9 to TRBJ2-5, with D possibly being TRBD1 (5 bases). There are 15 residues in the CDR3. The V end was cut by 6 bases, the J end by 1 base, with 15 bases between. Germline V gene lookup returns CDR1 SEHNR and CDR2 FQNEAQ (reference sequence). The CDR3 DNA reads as TGTGCCAGCAGAGTTGGACAAAAACTCCAAGAGACCCAGTACTTC. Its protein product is CASRVGQKLQETQYF.

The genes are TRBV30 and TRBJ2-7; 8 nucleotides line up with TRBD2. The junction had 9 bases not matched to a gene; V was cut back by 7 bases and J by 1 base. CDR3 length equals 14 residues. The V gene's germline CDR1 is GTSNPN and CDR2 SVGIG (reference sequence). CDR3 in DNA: TGTGCCTACCAGTTCGGGGGGGCGTCCTACGAGCAGTACTTC. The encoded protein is CAYQFGGASYEQYF.

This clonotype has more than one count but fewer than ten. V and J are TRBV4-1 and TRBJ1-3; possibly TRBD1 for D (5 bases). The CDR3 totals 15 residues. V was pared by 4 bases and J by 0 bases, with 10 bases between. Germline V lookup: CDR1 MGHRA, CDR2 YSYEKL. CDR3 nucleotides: TGCGCCAGCAGCCGGCCGGGACTCTCTGGAAACACCATATATTTT. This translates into CASSRPGLSGNTIYF.

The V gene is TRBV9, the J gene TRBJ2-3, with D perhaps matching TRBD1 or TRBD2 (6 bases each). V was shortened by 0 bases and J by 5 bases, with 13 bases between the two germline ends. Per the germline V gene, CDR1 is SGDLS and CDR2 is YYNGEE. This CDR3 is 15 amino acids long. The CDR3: CASSVDLGGLDTQYF. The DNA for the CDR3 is TGTGCCAGCAGCGTAGATCTGGGGGGCCTAGATACGCAGTATTTT. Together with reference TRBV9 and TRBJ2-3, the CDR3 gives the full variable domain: DSGVTQTPKHLITATGQRVTLRCSPRSGDLSVYWYQQSLDQGLQFLIQYYNGEERAKGNILERFSAQQFPDLHSELNLSSLELGDSALYFCASSVDLGGLDTQYFGPGTRLTVL.

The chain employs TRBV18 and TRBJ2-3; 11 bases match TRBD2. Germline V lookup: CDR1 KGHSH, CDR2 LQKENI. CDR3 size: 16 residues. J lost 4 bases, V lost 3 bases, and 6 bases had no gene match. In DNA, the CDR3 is TGTGCCAGCTCACCGCCCGGACTAGCGGGTTCAGATACGCAGTATTTT. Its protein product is CASSPPGLAGSDTQYF.

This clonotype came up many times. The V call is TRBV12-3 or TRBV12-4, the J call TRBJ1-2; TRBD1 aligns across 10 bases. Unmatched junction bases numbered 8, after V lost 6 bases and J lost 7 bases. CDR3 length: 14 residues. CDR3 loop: CASRPPGTGAGYTF. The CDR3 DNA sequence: TGTGCCAGCAGACCGCCGGGGACAGGGGCTGGCTACACCTTC.

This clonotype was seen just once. This CDR3 reads CASSLAGLFNTGELFF. The CDR3 region has the DNA TGTGCCAGCAGCTTAGCTGGACTGTTTAACACCGGGGAGCTGTTTTTT. The chain has TRBV7-2 and TRBJ2-2; a weak D match, TRBD2 (5 bases). Trimming removed 0 bases from V and 2 bases from J, with 10 bases in between. The CDR3 extends over 16 amino acids. Germline V gives CDR1 SGHTA, CDR2 FQGNSA.

The CDR3: CATIPGFSTDTQYF. CDR3 DNA: TGTGCCACCATTCCCGGGTTTAGCACAGATACGCAGTATTTT. This chain links TRBV24-1 with TRBJ2-3, with no clear D. CDR1 and CDR2 from the germline V gene are KGHDR and SFDVKD. CDR3 length: 14 amino acids. The germline V and J ends were trimmed by 8 bases and 0 bases, with 11 bases remaining between them.

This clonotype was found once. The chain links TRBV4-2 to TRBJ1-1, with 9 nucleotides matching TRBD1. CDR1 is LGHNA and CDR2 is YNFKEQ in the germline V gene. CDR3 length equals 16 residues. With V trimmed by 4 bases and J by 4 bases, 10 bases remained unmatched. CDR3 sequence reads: CASSRYGDRAVTEAFF. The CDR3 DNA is TGTGCCAGCAGCCGATATGGGGACAGGGCGGTCACTGAAGCTTTCTTT.

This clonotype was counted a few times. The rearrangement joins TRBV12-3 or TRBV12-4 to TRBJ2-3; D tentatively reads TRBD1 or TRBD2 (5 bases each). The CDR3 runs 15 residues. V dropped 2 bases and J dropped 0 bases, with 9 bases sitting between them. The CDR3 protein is CASSLRGRSTDTQYF. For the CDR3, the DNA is TGTGCCAGCAGTTTACGGGGACGGAGCACAGATACGCAGTATTTT.

The CDR3, as DNA: TGTGCCAGCAGTCCGAGCGAGAACACCGGGGAGCTGTTTTTT. Its translation is CASSPSENTGELFF. The chain couples TRBV7-9 to TRBJ2-2; D remains ambiguous. The germline gives CDR1 SEHNR, CDR2 FQNEAQ (reference sequence). The germline V and J ends were trimmed by 6 bases and 1 base, with 9 bases remaining between them. CDR3 length: 14 residues.

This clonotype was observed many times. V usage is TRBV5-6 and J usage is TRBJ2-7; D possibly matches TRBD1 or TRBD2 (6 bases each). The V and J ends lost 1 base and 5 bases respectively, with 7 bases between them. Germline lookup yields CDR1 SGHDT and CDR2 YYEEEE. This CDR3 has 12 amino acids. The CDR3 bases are TGTGCCAGCAGCTTGAGGGGGGACGAGCAGTACTTC. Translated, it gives CASSLRGDEQYF.

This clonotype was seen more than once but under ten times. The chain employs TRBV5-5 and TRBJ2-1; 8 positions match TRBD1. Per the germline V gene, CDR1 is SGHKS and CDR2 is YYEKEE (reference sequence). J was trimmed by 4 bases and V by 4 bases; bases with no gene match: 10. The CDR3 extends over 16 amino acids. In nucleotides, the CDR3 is TGTGCCAGCAGCCCACAGACGGGACAGGTATACAATGAGCAGTTCTTC. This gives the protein CASSPQTGQVYNEQFF.

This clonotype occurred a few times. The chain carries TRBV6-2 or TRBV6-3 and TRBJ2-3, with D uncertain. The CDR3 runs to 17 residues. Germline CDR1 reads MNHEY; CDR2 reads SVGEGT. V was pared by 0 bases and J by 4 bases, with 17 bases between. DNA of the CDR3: TGTGCCAGCAGTTACTCGGAGTTTGGCCTCAACCCAGATACGCAGTATTTT. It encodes CASSYSEFGLNPDTQYF.

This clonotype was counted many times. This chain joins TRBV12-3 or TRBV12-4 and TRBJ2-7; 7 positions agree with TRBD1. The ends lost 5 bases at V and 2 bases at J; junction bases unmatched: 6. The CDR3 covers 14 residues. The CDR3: CASSTGTAAYEQYF. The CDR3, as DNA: TGTGCCAGCAGTACTGGGACAGCAGCCTACGAGCAGTACTTC.